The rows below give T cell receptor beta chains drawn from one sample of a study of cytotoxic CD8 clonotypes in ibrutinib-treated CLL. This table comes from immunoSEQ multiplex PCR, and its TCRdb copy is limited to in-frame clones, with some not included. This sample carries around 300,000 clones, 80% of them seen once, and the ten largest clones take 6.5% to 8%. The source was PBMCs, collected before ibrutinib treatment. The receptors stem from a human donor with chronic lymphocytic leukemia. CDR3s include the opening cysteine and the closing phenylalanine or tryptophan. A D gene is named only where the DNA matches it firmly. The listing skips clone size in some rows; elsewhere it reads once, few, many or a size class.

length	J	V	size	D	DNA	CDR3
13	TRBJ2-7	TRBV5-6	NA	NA	TGTGCCAGCAGCTTGTGGGACCTCTACGAGCAGTACTTC	CASSLWDLYEQYF
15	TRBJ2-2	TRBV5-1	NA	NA	TGCGCCAGCAGCCCATTACAAGAGAACACCGGGGAGCTGTTTTTT	CASSPLQENTGELFF
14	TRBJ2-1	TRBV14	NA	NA	TGTGCCAGCAGCCTTGGGGGGCCATACAATGAGCAGTTCTTC	CASSLGGPYNEQFF
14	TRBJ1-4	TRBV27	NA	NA	TGTGCCAGCAGTGACAGGCTTGGGGATGAAAAACTGTTTTTT	CASSDRLGDEKLFF
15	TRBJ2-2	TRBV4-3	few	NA	TGCGCCAGCAGCCAGGATACGACTGGCACCGGGGAGCTGTTTTTT	CASSQDTTGTGELFF
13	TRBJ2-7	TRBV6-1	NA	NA	TGTGCCAGCAAGAGGAGGCAGGCCTACGAGCAGTACTTC	CASKRRQAYEQYF
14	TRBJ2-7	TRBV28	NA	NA	TGTGCCAGCAGTTTGACATCTATCTCCTACGAGCAGTACTTC	CASSLTSISYEQYF
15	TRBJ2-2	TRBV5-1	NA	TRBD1	TGCGCCAGCAGCACAGGACAGGGGGCCACCGGGGAGCTGTTTTTT	CASSTGQGATGELFF
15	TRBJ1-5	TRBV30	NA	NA	TGTGCCTGGAGTGTAGGAGTTACTTCGGATCAGCCCCAGCATTTT	CAWSVGVTSDQPQHF
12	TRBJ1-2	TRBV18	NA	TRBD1	TGTGCCAGCTCATCTCGGGACAGTGGCTACACCTTC	CASSSRDSGYTF
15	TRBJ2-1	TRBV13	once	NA	TGTGCCAGCAGCTTAGCCGGGGTACCCTACAATGAGCAGTTCTTC	CASSLAGVPYNEQFF
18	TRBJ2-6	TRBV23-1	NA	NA	TGCGCCAGCAGTGAGTGGTGGTCGCAACAAAGTCGGGCCAACGTCCTGACTTTC	CASSEWWSQQSRANVLTF
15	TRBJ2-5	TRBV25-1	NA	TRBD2	TGTGCCAGCAGTGATTGGACTAGCGGTTCGGAGACCCAGTACTTC	CASSDWTSGSETQYF
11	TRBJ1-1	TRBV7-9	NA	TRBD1	TGTGCCAGCTTAGACAGGGCTGAAGCTTTCTTT	CASLDRAEAFF
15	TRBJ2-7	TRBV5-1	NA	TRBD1	TGCGCCAGCAGGGACGGGACAGGGGTTTTCTACGAGCAGTACTTC	CASRDGTGVFYEQYF
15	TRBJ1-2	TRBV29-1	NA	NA	TGCAGCGTCCAAAGAATCGCTGGACAGAACTATGGCTACACCTTC	CSVQRIAGQNYGYTF
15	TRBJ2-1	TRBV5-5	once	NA	TGTGCCAGCAGCTTGTCAGGGGTTAGGTACAATGAGCAGTTCTTC	CASSLSGVRYNEQFF
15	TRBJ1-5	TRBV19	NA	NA	TGTGCCAGTAGTATAGAGGGGACATTCAATCAGCCCCAGCATTTT	CASSIEGTFNQPQHF
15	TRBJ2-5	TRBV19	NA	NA	TGTGCCAGTAGTACGACCCGACAGGCAACAGAGACCCAGTACTTC	CASSTTRQATETQYF
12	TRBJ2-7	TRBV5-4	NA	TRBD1	TGTGCCAGCAGCCGAAACACCGGGACAGCCATCTTC	CASSRNTGTAIF
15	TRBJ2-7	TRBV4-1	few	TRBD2	TGCGCCACACCTAAAATAGGACTAGCTGCGGACGAGCAGTACTTC	CATPKIGLAADEQYF
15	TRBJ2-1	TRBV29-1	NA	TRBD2	TGCAGCGGCCAAGAACTAGCGGACGTATACAATGAGCAGTTCTTC	CSGQELADVYNEQFF
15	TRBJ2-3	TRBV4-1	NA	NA	TGCGCCAGCAGCCCCCGGACTCATAGCACAGATACGCAGTATTTT	CASSPRTHSTDTQYF
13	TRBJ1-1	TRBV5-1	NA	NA	TGCGCCAACAGGAGGCCCATGAACACTGAAGCTTTCTTT	CANRRPMNTEAFF
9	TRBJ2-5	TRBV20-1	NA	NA	TGCAGTGCCGCCGGAACCCAGTACTTC	CSAAGTQYF